Described below is a single TCR beta chain sequence and its context. This specimen belongs to a study of control samples from healthy donors and cancer patients. The V and J ends lost 6 bases and 7 bases respectively, with 13 bases between them. Germline V gives CDR1 PRHDT, CDR2 FYEKMQ (reference sequence). This CDR3 comprises 14 residues. Data came from immunoSEQ multiplex PCR; TCRdb stores just in-frame clones and leaves some out. The sample shows about 130,000 clones, about nine tenths of them seen only once. This TCR came from a young man in good health. The material sequenced was blood. This chain connects TRBV13 to TRBJ1-6; perhaps TRBD1 as D (5 bases). The CDR3 nucleotides read TGTGCCAGCAGGTGGGGCAGGTCAAATTCACCCCTCCACTTT. This codes for CASRWGRSNSPLHF.